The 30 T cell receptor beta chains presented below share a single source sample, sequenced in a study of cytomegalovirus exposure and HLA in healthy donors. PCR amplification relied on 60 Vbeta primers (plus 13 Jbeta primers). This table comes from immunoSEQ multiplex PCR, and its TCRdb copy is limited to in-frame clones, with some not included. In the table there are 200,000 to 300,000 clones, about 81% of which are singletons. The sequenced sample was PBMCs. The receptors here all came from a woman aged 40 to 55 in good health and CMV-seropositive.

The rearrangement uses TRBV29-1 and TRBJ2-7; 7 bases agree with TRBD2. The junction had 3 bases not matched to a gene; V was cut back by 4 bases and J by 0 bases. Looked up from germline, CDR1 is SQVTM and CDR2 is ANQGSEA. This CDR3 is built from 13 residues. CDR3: CSVGGSTSYEQYF. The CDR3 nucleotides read TGCAGCGTTGGCGGGAGCACCTCCTACGAGCAGTACTTC.

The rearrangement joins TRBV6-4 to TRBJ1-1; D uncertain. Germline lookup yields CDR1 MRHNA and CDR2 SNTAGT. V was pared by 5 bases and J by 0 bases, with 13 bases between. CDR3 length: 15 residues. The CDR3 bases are TGTGCCAGCAGTAGAACTCGACTTTTGAACACTGAAGCTTTCTTT. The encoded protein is CASSRTRLLNTEAFF.

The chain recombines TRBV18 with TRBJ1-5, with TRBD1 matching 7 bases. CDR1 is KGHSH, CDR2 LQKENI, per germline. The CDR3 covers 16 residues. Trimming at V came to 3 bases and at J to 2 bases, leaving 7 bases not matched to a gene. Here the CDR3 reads CASSPETGARNQPQHF. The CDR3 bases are TGTGCCAGCTCACCCGAAACAGGGGCCCGCAATCAGCCCCAGCATTTT.

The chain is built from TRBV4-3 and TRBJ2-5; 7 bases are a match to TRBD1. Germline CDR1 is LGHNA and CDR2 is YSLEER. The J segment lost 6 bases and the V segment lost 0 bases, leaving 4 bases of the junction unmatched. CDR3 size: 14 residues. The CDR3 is CASSQEETGQTQYF. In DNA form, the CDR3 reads TGCGCCAGCAGCCAAGAGGAGACAGGGCAGACCCAGTACTTC.

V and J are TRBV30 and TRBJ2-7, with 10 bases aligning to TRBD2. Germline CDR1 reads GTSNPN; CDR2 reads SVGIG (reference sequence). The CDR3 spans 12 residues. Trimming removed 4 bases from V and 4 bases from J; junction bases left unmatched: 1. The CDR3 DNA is TGTGCCTGGACTAGCGGGAGTTACGAGCAGTACTTC. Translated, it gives CAWTSGSYEQYF.

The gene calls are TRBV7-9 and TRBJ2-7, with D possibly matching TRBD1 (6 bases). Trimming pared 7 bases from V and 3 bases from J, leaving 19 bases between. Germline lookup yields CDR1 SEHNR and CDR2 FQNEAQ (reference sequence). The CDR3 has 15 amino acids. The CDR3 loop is CASIRDPGVDYEQYF. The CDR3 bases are TGTGCCAGCATCCGGGACCCAGGGGTTGACTACGAGCAGTACTTC.

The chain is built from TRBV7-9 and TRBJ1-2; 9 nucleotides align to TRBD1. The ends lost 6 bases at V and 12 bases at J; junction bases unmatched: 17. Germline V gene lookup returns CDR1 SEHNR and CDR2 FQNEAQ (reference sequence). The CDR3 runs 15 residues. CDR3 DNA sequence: TGTGCCAGCAGTAAAGACAGGGGGGCTGACCATCGGCACACCTTC. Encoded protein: CASSKDRGADHRHTF.

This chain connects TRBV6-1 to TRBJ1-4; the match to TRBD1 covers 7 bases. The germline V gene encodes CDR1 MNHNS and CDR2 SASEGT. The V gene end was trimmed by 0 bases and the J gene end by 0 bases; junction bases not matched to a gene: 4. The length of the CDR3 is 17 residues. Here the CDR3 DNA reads TGTGCCAGCAGTGAAGCCGGCAGGGGGACAACTAATGAAAAACTGTTTTTT. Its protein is CASSEAGRGTTNEKLFF.

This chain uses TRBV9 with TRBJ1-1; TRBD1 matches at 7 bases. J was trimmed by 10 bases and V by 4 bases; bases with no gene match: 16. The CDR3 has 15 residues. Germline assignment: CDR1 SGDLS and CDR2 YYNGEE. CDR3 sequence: CASSPDTGALSGAFF. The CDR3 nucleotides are TGTGCCAGCAGCCCAGACACAGGGGCTTTAAGTGGAGCTTTCTTT. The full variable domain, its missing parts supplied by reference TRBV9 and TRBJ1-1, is DSGVTQTPKHLITATGQRVTLRCSPRSGDLSVYWYQQSLDQGLQFLIQYYNGEERAKGNILERFSAQQFPDLHSELNLSSLELGDSALYFCASSPDTGALSGAFFGQGTRLTVV.

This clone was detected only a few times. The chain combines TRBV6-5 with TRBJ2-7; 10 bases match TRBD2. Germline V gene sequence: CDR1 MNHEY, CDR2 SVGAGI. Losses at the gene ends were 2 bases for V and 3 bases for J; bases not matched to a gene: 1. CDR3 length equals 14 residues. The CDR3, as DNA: TGTGCCAGCAGTTACGGGACTAGCGTCTACGAGCAGTACTTC. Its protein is CASSYGTSVYEQYF.

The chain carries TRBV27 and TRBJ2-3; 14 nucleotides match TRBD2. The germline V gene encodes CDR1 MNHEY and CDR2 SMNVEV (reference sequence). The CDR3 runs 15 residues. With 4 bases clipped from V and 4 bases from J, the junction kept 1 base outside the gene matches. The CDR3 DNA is TGTGCCAGCAGTTCGACTAGCGGGGGGGCAGATACGCAGTATTTT. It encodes CASSSTSGGADTQYF.

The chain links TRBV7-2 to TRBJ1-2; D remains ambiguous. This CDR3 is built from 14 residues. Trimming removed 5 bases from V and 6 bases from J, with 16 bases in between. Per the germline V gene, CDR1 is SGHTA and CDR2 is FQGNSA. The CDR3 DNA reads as TGTGCCAGCAGCCGGGAGAGGGCGCGAAATGGCTACACCTTC. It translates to CASSRERARNGYTF.

CDR3 DNA sequence: TGCGCCAGCAGCCTTGAAGACAGGGCCACAGATACGCAGTATTTT. Translation: CASSLEDRATDTQYF. The rearrangement joins TRBV5-1 to TRBJ2-3; 7 bases agree with TRBD1. Germline V gene data show CDR1 as SGHRS and CDR2 as YFSETQ. The CDR3 is made up of 15 amino acids. V dropped 4 bases and J dropped 2; count of bases not matched to a gene: 7. Complete variable domain (other parts from reference TRBV5-1 and TRBJ2-3): KAGVTQTPRYLIKTRGQQVTLSCSPISGHRSVSWYQQTPGQGLQFLFEYFSETQRNKGNFPGRFSGRQFSNSRSEMNVSTLELGDSALYLCASSLEDRATDTQYFGPGTRLTVL.

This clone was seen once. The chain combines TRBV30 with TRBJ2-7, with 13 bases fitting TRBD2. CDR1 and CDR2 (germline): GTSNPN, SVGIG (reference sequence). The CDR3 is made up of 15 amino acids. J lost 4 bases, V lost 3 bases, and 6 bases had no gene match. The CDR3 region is CAWRPGLAGMYEQYF. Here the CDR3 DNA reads TGTGCCTGGAGGCCGGGACTAGCGGGGATGTACGAGCAGTACTTC.

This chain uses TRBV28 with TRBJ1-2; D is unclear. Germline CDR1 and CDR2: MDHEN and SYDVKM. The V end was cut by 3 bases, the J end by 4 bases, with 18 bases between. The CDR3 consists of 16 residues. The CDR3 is CASSFPTATSGYGYTF. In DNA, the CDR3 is TGTGCCAGCAGTTTCCCGACCGCTACCTCGGGCTATGGCTACACCTTC.

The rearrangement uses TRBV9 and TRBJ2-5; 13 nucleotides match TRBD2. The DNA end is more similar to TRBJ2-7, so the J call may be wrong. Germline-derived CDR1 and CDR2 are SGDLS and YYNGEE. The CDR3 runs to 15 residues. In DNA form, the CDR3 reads TGTGCCAGCAGCGCCGGACTAGCGGGAGATTACGAGCAGTACTTC. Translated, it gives CASSAGLAGDYEQYF.

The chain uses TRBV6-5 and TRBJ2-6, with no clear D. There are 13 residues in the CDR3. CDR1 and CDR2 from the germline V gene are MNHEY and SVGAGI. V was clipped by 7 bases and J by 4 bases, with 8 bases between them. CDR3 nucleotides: TGTGCCAGCACCGCCCGGGGGGCCAACGTCCTGACTTTC. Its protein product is CASTARGANVLTF.

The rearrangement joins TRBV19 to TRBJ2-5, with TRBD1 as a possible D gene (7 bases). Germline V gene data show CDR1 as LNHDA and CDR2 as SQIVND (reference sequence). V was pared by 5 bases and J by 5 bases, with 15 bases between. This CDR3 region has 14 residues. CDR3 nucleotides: TGTGCCAGTAGTCGCGGAGGGGGCTGGGAGACCCAGTACTTC. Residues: CASSRGGGWETQYF.

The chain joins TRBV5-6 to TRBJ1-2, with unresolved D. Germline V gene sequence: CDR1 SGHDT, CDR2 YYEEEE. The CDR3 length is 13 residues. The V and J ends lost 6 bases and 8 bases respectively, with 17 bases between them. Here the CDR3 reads CASTDPGSEGYTF. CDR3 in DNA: TGTGCCAGCACTGATCCGGGATCCGAGGGCTACACCTTC.

Here the CDR3 reads CASSTRLGGSPLHF. Written as DNA, the CDR3 is TGCGCCAGCAGCACCCGCCTGGGAGGTTCACCCCTCCACTTT. The chain employs TRBV5-1 and TRBJ1-6; no definite D call. Germline V gene data show CDR1 as SGHRS and CDR2 as YFSETQ. Trimming removed 4 bases at V and 9 bases at J, with 14 bases between. There are 14 residues in the CDR3.

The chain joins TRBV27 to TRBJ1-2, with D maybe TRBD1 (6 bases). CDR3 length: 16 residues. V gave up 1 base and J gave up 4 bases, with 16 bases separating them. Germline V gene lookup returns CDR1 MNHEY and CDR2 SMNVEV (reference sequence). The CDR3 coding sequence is TGTGCCAGCAGTTTATTCGTCAGGGGCGACAGCTATGGCTACACCTTC. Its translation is CASSLFVRGDSYGYTF.

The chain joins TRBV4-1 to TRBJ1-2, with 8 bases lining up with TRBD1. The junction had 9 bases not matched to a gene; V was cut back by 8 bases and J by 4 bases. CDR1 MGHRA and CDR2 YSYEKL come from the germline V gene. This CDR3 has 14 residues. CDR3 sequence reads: CASGAGGGFYGYTF. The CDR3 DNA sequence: TGCGCCAGCGGCGCAGGGGGCGGGTTCTATGGCTACACCTTC.

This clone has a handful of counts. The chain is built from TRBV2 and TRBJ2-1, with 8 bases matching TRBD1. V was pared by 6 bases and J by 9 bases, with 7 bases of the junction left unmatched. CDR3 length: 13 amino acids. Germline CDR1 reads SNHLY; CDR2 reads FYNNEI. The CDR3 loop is CASSRGLGGEQFF. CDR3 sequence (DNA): TGTGCCAGCAGCAGGGGGCTTGGTGGTGAGCAGTTCTTC.

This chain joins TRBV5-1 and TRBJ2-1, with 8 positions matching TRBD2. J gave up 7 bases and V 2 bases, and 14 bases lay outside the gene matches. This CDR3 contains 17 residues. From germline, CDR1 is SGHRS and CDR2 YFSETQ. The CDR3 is CASSLRQWREVANEQFF. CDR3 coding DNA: TGCGCCAGCAGCTTACGCCAGTGGCGGGAGGTTGCTAATGAGCAGTTCTTC.

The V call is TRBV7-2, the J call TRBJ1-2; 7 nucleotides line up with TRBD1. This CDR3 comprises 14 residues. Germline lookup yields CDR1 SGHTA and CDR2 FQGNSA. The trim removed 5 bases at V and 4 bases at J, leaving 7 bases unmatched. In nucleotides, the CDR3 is TGTGCCAGCAGCATCACAGGGGTGGGCTATGGCTACACCTTC. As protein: CASSITGVGYGYTF.

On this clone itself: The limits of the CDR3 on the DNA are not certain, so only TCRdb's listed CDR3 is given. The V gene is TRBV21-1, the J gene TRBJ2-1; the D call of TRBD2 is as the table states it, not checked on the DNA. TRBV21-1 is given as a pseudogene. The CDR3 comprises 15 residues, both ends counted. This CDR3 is CASVVAGGIYNEQFF.

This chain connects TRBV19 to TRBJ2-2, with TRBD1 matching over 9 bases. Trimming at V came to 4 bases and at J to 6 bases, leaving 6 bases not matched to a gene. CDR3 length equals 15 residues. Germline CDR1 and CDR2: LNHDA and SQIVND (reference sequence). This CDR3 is CASSTEGQGPGELFF. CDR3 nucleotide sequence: TGTGCCAGTAGTACCGAAGGACAGGGGCCCGGGGAGCTGTTTTTT. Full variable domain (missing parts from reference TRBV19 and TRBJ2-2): DGGITQSPKYLFRKEGQNVTLSCEQNLNHDAMYWYRQDPGQGLRLIYYSQIVNDFQKGDIAEGYSVSREKKESFPLTVTSAQKNPTAFYLCASSTEGQGPGELFFGEGSRLTVL.

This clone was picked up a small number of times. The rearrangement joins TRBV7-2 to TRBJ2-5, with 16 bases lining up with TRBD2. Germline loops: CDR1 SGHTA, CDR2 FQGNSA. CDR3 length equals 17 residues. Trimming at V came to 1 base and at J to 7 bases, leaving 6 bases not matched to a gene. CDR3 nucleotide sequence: TGTGCCAGCAGCTTAGATGGGACTAGCGGGGGGGCGAGGACCCAGTACTTC. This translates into CASSLDGTSGGARTQYF.

The CDR3 DNA follows: TGTGCCAGCAGCTTAGCGGGTGGACTCTGGAAGACCCAGTACTTC. It is translated as CASSLAGGLWKTQYF. The V and J genes are TRBV7-2 and TRBJ2-5; D possibly corresponds to TRBD2 (5 bases). V lost 0 bases and J 6 bases, leaving 14 bases between the germline ends. The CDR3 runs 15 residues. Germline loops: CDR1 SGHTA, CDR2 FQGNSA.

DNA of the CDR3: TGTGCCTGGAGTACAACAGGGTATGGCTACACCTTC. Translation: CAWSTTGYGYTF. V and J are TRBV30 and TRBJ1-2; D possibly corresponds to TRBD1 (6 bases). The CDR3 loop spans 12 amino acids. V lost 2 bases and J lost 5, with 9 bases in between. Per germline, CDR1 GTSNPN and CDR2 SVGIG (reference sequence).